A single sample gave rise to the 20 T cell receptor beta chains below, sequenced in a study of vaccination and CD4 T cells after COVID-19. The treatment: roughly ten-day PBMC culture with coronavirus spike peptide pools or control peptides (ViraFEST assay). The antigens of these receptors remain unknown. Sequencing of the DNA from cultured CD4+ T cells was carried out with the Oncomine TCR Beta short-read assay. Each CDR3 protein is one row after TCRdb ran MiXCR on the PCR reads. The sample has 20,000 or so distinct CDR3 sequences, over 55% seen once; the top ten hold more than 7.5%. Source material: CD4+ T cells from blood, cultured in vitro. The origin of the receptors is a human donor who had recovered from COVID-19.

This clonotype is a singleton in its sample. V is TRBV28 and J is TRBJ2-7; D might be TRBD2 (6 bases). Trimming cost V 8 bases and J 7 bases, with 18 bases left between them. Germline CDR1 reads MDHEN; CDR2 reads SYDVKM. The CDR3 runs to 13 residues. The CDR3 sequence: CASRRVVLGEQYF. CDR3 sequence (DNA): TGTGCCAGCCGGAGGGTGGTCCTGGGGGAGCAGTACTTC. Looking up the rest from reference TRBV28 and TRBJ2-7 gives the full variable domain: DVKVTQSSRYLVKRTGEKVFLECVQDMDHENMFWYRQDPGLGLRLIYFSYDVKMKEKGDIPEGYSVSREKKERFSLILESASTNQTSMYLCASRRVVLGEQYFGPGTRLTVT.

This clonotype was counted only a few times. This sequence joins TRBV6-5 and TRBJ1-5; 8 bases map to TRBD1. This CDR3 region has 16 residues. Germline V gene sequence: CDR1 MNHEY, CDR2 SVGAGI. J gave up 5 bases and V 2 bases, and 8 bases lay outside the gene matches. CDR3 bases: TGTGCCAGCAGTTACACACCAAGACAGGGGTATCAGCCCCAGCATTTT. Translation: CASSYTPRQGYQPQHF.

This clonotype was seen a single time. The genes are TRBV30 and TRBJ1-2, with a tentative D call TRBD1 (6 bases). Germline CDR1 and CDR2: GTSNPN and SVGIG (reference sequence). V shed 1 base and J shed 11 bases, with 14 bases lying between them. The CDR3 contains 12 residues. The CDR3 nucleotides are TGTGCCTGGAGTGGTCAGGGGTACGGGTACACCTTC. It is translated as CAWSGQGYGYTF.

Only a few counts were recorded for this clonotype. This chain connects TRBV19 to TRBJ2-2; 9 bases are shared with TRBD1. Germline V gene data show CDR1 as LNHDA and CDR2 as SQIVND (reference sequence). CDR3 length equals 17 residues. J gave up 6 bases and V 7 bases, and 15 bases lay outside the gene matches. CDR3 in DNA: TGTGCCAGTACCACTAAACCGGGACAGGGAAAGGCCGGGGAGCTGTTTTTT. It encodes CASTTKPGQGKAGELFF.

This clonotype turned up a few times. J is TRBJ1-5 and V is TRBV30; D unclear. Trimming shortened V by 0 bases and J by 5 bases, and 8 bases separated the two germline ends. The CDR3 spans 13 residues. The germline V gene has CDR1 GTSNPN and CDR2 SVGIG (reference sequence). The CDR3 DNA follows: TGTGCCTGGAGTGTAGGTCGGGATCAGCCCCAGCATTTT. It yields the protein CAWSVGRDQPQHF. The whole variable domain, filled in from reference TRBV30 and TRBJ1-5, reads SQTIHQWPATLVQPVGSPLSLECTVEGTSNPNLYWYRQAAGRGLQLLFYSVGIGQISSEVPQNLSASRPQDRQFILSSKKLLLSDSGFYLCAWSVGRDQPQHFGDGTRLSIL.

The CDR3 nucleotides read TGTGCCAGCAGTACGGTCCAGGGGGCTGGCTACACCTTC. Its translation: CASSTVQGAGYTF. The chain joins TRBV6-1 to TRBJ1-2; TRBD1 matches 8 bases. The length of the CDR3 is 13 residues. Germline lookup yields CDR1 MNHNS and CDR2 SASEGT. Trimming cost V 5 bases and J 7 bases; bases outside gene matches: 6.

As DNA, the CDR3 is TGCAGTGCCGTGACCCGATACGAGCAGTACTTC. Its translation: CSAVTRYEQYF. The chain is built from TRBV20-1 and TRBJ2-7; no firm D call. Per the germline V gene, CDR1 is DFQATT and CDR2 is SNEGSKA (reference sequence). CDR3 length: 11 amino acids. The V end lost 6 bases, the J end lost 4 bases, and 10 bases lay between the germline ends.

This clonotype was observed a few times. V usage is TRBV6-1 and J usage is TRBJ1-5; 7 positions match TRBD1. V shed 6 bases, J shed 2 bases, and the junction held 7 bases outside the gene matches. CDR3 size: 15 residues. Germline V gives CDR1 MNHNS, CDR2 SASEGT. CDR3 nucleotides: TGTGCCAGCAGCCTGGACAGGCGGGGCAATCAGCCCCAGCATTTT. Its protein is CASSLDRRGNQPQHF.

V gene TRBV28 combines with J gene TRBJ1-6; 8 bases align to TRBD1. This CDR3 has 15 residues. V was pared by 5 bases and J by 7 bases, with 7 bases of the junction left unmatched. Germline loops: CDR1 MDHEN, CDR2 SYDVKM. CDR3 loop: CASSPSGQANSPLHF. CDR3 nucleotides: TGTGCCAGCAGTCCCTCGGGACAGGCCAATTCACCCCTCCACTTT.

The chain joins TRBV4-3 to TRBJ2-7, with D uncertain. The V gene lost 0 bases and the J gene lost 6 bases, with 15 bases spanning the gap. The CDR3 spans 15 residues. Germline values: CDR1 LGHNA, CDR2 YSLEER. CDR3 residues: CASSQEPGALREQYF. The CDR3 DNA follows: TGCGCCAGCAGCCAAGAACCCGGTGCTCTTCGCGAGCAGTACTTC.

This chain connects TRBV5-6 to TRBJ1-1, with 9 bases that match TRBD1. This CDR3 has 16 amino acids. Germline V gives CDR1 SGHDT, CDR2 YYEEEE. Trimming at V came to 3 bases and at J to 1 base, leaving 7 bases not matched to a gene. CDR3 nucleotide sequence: TGTGCCAGCAGCTGGGGGACAGGGCGGACGAACACTGAAGCTTTCTTT. Translated, it gives CASSWGTGRTNTEAFF.

CDR3 in amino acids: CASRSGRVETQYF. DNA of the CDR3: TGTGCCAGCAGAAGCGGGAGAGTGGAGACCCAGTACTTC. The V call is TRBV11-2, the J call TRBJ2-7, with 8 bases lining up with TRBD2. The end of the DNA aligns better with TRBJ2-5, so the J call may be wrong. This CDR3 region has 13 residues. Per germline, CDR1 SGHAT and CDR2 FQNNGV.

This sequence joins TRBV6-1 and TRBJ1-1, with D possibly TRBD1 on 6 matching bases. The CDR3 runs to 13 residues. The V gene's germline CDR1 is MNHNS and CDR2 SASEGT. Between the trimmed V and J ends, which lost 5 bases and 7 bases, there was a span of 14 bases. The CDR3 region is CASSRTTGREAFF. The CDR3 DNA sequence: TGTGCCAGCAGTAGGACGACAGGCCGTGAAGCTTTCTTT.

This clonotype was detected only a few times. The rearrangement uses TRBV7-3 and TRBJ1-2; no firm D call. V gave up 1 base and J gave up 6 bases, with 9 bases separating them. The CDR3 extends over 13 amino acids. Looked up from germline, CDR1 is SGHTA and CDR2 is FQGTGA. The DNA for the CDR3 is TGTGCCAGCAGCTTAATTTATGGCGATGGCTACACCTTC. Protein: CASSLIYGDGYTF.

The CDR3 DNA reads TGTGCCAGCAGTTCCTACGATCAGCCCCAGCATTTT. Its translation is CASSSYDQPQHF. The J gene is TRBJ1-5, the V gene TRBV27; D unresolved. In germline, CDR1 is MNHEY, CDR2 SMNVEV (reference sequence). The ends were cut back, 4 bases at V and 5 bases at J, with 6 bases in the middle. The CDR3 has 12 residues.

The genes are TRBV6-4 and TRBJ1-2; TRBD1 might be the D (5 bases). CDR1 MRHNA and CDR2 SNTAGT come from the germline V gene. This CDR3 region has 14 residues. Trimming pared 6 bases from V and 0 bases from J, leaving 11 bases between. The CDR3 DNA reads as TGTGCCAGCAGCCAGGGAACAGCTAACTATGGCTACACCTTC. Translation gives CASSQGTANYGYTF.

The chain combines TRBV14 with TRBJ2-5, with unresolved D. The ends were cut back, 1 base at V and 0 bases at J, with 9 bases in the middle. Germline V lookup: CDR1 SGHDN, CDR2 FVKESK. The CDR3 runs 15 residues. The CDR3 DNA is TGTGCCAGCAGCCAAGGCCTACAGCACCAAGAGACCCAGTACTTC. This encodes CASSQGLQHQETQYF.

The sample holds a few counts of this clonotype. The chain employs TRBV19 and TRBJ1-6, with 8 bases identical to TRBD1. The germline V gene encodes CDR1 LNHDA and CDR2 SQIVND (reference sequence). Trimming cost V 4 bases and J 7 bases; bases outside gene matches: 6. This CDR3 spans 15 amino acids. CDR3: CASSKRDRTNSPLHF. CDR3 DNA sequence: TGTGCCAGTAGTAAGAGGGACAGGACGAATTCACCCCTCCACTTT.

This clonotype has only a few counts. V is TRBV27 and J is TRBJ1-5; D unresolved. From germline, CDR1 is MNHEY and CDR2 SMNVEV (reference sequence). CDR3 size: 14 residues. The V gene lost 6 bases and the J gene lost 2 bases, with 11 bases spanning the gap. Here the CDR3 reads CASSPRLGNQPQHF. In nucleotides, the CDR3 is TGTGCCAGCAGCCCTAGACTCGGCAATCAGCCCCAGCATTTT.

This clonotype occurred a few times. CDR3 in amino acids: CSAADSNSGNTIYF. CDR3 sequence (DNA): TGCAGTGCGGCCGACAGTAACTCCGGAAACACCATATATTTT. The chain is built from TRBV20-1 and TRBJ1-3; perhaps TRBD1 as D (5 bases). Trimming cost V 6 bases and J 4 bases, with 16 bases left between them. CDR1 DFQATT and CDR2 SNEGSKA come from the germline V gene (reference sequence). The CDR3 contains 14 residues.